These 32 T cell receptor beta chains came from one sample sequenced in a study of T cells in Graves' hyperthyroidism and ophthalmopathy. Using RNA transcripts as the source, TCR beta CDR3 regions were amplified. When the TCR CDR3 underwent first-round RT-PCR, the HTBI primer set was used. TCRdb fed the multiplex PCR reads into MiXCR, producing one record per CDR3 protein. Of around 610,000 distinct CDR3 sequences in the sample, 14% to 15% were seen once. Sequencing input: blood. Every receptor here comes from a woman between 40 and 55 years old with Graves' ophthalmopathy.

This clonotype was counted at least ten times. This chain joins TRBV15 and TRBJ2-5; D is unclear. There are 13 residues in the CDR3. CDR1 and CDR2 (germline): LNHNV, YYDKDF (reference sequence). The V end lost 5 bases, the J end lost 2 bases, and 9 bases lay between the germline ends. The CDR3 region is CATSRSEQETQYF. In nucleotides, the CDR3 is TGTGCCACCAGCCGGTCTGAACAAGAGACCCAGTACTTC.

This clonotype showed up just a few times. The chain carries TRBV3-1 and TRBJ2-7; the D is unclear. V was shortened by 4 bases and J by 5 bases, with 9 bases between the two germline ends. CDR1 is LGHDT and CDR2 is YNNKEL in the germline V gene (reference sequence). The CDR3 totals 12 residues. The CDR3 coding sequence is TGTGCCAGCAGCCTACACCCTGACGAGCAGTACTTC. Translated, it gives CASSLHPDEQYF.

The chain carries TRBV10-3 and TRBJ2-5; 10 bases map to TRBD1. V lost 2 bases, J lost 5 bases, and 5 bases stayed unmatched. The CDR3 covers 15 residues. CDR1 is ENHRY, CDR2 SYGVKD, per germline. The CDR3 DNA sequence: TGTGCCATCAGTGAGACGGGACAGGGGTTCGAGACCCAGTACTTC. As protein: CAISETGQGFETQYF.

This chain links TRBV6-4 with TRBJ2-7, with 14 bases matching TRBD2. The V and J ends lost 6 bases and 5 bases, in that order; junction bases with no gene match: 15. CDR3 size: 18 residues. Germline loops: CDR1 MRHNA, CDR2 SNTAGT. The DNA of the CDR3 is TGTGCCAGCAGGAGCTCCTATAAGAAGGGACTAGCGGGAGACGAGCAGTACTTC. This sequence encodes CASRSSYKKGLAGDEQYF.

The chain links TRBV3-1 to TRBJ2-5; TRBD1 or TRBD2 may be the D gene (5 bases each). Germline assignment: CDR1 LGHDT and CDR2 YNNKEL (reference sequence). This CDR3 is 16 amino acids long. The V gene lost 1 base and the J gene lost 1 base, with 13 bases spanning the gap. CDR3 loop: CASSQGGEGSQETQYF. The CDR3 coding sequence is TGTGCCAGCAGCCAAGGAGGTGAGGGGAGCCAAGAGACCCAGTACTTC.

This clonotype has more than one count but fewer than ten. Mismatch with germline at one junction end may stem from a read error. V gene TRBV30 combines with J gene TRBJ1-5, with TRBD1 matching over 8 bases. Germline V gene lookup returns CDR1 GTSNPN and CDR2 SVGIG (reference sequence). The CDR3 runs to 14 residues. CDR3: CVWSTGQGNQPQHF. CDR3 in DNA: TGTGTCTGGAGTACCGGACAGGGAAATCAGCCCCAGCATTTT. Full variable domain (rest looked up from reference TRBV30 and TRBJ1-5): SQTIHQWPATLVQPVGSPLSLECTVEGTSNPNLYWYRQAAGRGLQLLFYSVGIGQISSEVPQNLSASRPQDRQFILSSKKLLLSDSGFYLCVWSTGQGNQPQHFGDGTRLSIL.

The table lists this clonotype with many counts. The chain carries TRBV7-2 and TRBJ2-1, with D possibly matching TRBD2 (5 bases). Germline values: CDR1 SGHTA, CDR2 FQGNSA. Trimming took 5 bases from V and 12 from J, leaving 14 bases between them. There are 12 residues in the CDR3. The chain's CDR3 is CASSPTGRGQFF. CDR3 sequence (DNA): TGTGCCAGCAGCCCAACTGGGAGAGGGCAGTTCTTC. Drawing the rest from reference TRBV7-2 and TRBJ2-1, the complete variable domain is GAGVSQSPSNKVTEKGKDVELRCDPISGHTALYWYRQSLGQGLEFLIYFQGNSAPDKSGLPSDRFSAERTGGSVSTLTIQRTQQEDSAVYLCASSPTGRGQFFGPGTRLTVL.

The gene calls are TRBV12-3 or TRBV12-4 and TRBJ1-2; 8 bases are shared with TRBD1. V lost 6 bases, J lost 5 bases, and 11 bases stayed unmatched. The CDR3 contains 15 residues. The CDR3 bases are TGTGCCAGCAGCAGCACCGGGACAGGCGGGTATGGCTACACCTTC. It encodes CASSSTGTGGYGYTF.

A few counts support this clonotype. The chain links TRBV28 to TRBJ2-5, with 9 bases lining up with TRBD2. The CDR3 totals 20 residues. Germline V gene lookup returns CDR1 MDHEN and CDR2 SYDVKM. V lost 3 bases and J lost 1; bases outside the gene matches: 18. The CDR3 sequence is CASSFVRSGGPRGSQETQYF. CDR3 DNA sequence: TGTGCCAGCAGTTTTGTCAGAAGCGGGGGGCCTCGAGGTAGCCAAGAGACCCAGTACTTC.

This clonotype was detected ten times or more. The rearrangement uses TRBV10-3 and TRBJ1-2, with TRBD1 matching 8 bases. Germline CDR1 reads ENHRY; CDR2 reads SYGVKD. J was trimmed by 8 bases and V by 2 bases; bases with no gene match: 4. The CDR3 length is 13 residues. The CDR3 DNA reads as TGTGCCATCAGTGAGGGACAGGGCCTCGGCTACACCTTC. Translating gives CAISEGQGLGYTF.

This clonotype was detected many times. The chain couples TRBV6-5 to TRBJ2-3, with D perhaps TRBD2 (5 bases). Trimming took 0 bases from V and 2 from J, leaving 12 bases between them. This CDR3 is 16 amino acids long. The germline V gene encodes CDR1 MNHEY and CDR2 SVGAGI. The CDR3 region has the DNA TGTGCCAGCAGTTACTCGACCTCTAGCCCCACAGATACGCAGTATTTT. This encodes CASSYSTSSPTDTQYF.

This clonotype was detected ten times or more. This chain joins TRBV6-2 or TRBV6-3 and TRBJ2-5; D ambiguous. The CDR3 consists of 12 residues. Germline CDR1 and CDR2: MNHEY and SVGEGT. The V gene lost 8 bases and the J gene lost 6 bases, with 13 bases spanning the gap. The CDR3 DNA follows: TGTGCCAGCGGGGTCAACAGTAAGACCCAGTACTTC. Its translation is CASGVNSKTQYF.

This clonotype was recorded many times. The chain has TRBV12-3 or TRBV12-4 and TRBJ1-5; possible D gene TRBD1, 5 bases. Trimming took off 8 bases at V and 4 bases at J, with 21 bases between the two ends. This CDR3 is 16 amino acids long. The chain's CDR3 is CASGGGGSSPNQPQHF. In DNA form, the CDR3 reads TGTGCCAGCGGCGGGGGTGGGAGCTCCCCGAATCAGCCCCAGCATTTT.

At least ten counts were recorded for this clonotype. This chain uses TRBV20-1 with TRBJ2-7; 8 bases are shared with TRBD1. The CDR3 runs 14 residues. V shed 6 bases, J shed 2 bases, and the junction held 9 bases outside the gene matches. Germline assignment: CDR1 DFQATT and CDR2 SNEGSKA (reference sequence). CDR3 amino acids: CSADRETHPYEQYF. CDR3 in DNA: TGCAGTGCGGACAGGGAAACGCACCCCTACGAGCAGTACTTC.

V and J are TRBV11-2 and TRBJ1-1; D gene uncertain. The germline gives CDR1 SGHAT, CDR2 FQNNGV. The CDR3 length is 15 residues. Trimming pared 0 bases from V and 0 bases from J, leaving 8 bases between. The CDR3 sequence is CASSLDWRMNTEAFF. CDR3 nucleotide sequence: TGTGCCAGCAGCTTAGATTGGAGAATGAACACTGAAGCTTTCTTT.

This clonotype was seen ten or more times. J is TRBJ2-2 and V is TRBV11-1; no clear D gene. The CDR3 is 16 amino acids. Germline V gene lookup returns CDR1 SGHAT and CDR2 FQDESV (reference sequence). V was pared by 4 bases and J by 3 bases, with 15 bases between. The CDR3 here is CASSYSSHSDTGELFF. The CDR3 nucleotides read TGTGCCAGCAGCTACTCGTCCCACTCGGACACCGGGGAGCTGTTTTTT.

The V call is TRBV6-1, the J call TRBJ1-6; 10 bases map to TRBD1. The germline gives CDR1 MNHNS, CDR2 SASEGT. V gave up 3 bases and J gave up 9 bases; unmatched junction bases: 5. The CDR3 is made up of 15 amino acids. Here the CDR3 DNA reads TGTGCCAGCAGTGATGAGACAGGGGGCGTTTCACCCCTCCACTTT. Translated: CASSDETGGVSPLHF.

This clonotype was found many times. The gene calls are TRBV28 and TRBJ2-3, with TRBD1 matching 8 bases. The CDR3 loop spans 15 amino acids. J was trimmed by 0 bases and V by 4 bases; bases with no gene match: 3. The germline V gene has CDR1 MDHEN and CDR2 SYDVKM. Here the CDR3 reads CASSWDRYSTDTQYF. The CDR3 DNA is TGTGCCAGCAGTTGGGACAGGTACAGCACAGATACGCAGTATTTT.

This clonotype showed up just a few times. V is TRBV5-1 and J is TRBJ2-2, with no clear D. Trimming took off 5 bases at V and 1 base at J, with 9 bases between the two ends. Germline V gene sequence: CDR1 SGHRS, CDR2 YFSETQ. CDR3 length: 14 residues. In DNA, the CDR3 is TGCGCCAGCAGGGAGATTATGAACACCGGGGAGCTGTTTTTT. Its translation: CASREIMNTGELFF.

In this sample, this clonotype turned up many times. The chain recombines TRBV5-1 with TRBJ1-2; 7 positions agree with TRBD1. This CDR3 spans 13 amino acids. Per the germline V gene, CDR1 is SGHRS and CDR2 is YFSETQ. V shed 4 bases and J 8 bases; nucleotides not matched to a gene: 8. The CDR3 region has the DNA TGCGCCAGCAGCGCCCGACAGGGAGACGGCTACACCTTC. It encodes CASSARQGDGYTF. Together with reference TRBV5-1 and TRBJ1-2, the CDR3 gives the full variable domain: KAGVTQTPRYLIKTRGQQVTLSCSPISGHRSVSWYQQTPGQGLQFLFEYFSETQRNKGNFPGRFSGRQFSNSRSEMNVSTLELGDSALYLCASSARQGDGYTFGSGTRLTVV.

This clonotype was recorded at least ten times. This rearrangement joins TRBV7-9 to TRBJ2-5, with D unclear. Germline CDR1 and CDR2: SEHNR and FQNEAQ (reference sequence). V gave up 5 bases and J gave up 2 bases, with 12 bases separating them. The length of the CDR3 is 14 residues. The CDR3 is CASSPRARQETQYF. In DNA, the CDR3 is TGTGCCAGCAGCCCTCGGGCCCGTCAAGAGACCCAGTACTTC. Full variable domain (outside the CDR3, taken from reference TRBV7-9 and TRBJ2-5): DTGVSQNPRHKITKRGQNVTFRCDPISEHNRLYWYRQTLGQGPEFLTYFQNEAQLEKSRLLSDRFSAERPKGSFSTLEIQRTEQGDSAMYLCASSPRARQETQYFGPGTRLLVL.

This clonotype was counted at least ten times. CDR3 region: CSVEIGEETQYF. The CDR3 DNA reads TGCAGCGTTGAAATAGGGGAAGAGACCCAGTACTTC. The chain combines TRBV29-1 with TRBJ2-5, with D perhaps TRBD1 (5 bases). Germline CDR1 reads SQVTM; CDR2 reads ANQGSEA. The germline V and J ends were trimmed by 2 bases and 3 bases, with 7 bases remaining between them. The CDR3 contains 12 residues.

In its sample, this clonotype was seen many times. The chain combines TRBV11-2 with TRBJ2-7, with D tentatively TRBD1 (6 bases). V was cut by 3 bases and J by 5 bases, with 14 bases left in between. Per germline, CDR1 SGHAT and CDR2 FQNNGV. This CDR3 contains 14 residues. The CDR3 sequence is CASSFSRTVHEQYF. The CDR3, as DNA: TGTGCCAGCAGCTTTTCCCGGACAGTCCACGAGCAGTACTTC.

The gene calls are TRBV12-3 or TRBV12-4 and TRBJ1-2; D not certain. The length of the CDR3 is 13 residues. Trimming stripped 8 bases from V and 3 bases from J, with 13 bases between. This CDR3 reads CASHRLGDYGYTF. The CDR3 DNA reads TGTGCCAGCCATAGACTGGGTGACTATGGCTACACCTTC.

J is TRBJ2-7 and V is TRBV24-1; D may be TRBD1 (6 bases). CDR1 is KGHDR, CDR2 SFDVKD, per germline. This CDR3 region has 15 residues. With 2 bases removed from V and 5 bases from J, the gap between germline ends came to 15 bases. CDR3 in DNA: TGTGCCACCAGTGATTCCCGACGGGACACCAACGAGCAGTACTTC. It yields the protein CATSDSRRDTNEQYF.

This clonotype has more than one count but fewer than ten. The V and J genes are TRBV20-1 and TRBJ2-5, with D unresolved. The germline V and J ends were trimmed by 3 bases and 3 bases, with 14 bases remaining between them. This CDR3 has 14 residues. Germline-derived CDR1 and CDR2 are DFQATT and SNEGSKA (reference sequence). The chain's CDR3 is CSARSPTGKETQYF. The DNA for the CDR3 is TGCAGTGCTAGGTCGCCGACTGGAAAAGAGACCCAGTACTTC.

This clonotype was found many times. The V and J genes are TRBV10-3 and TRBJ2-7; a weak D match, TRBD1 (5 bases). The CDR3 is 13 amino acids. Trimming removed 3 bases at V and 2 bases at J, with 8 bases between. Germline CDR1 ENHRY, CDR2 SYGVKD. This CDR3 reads CAISEGVPYEQYF. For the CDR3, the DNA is TGTGCCATCAGTGAAGGGGTTCCCTACGAGCAGTACTTC.

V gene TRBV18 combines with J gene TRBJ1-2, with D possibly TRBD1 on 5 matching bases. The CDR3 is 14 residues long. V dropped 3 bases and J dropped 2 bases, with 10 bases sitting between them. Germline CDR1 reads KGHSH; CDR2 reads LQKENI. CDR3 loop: CASSPLKGNYGYTF. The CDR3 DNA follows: TGTGCCAGCTCACCGTTGAAGGGGAACTATGGCTACACCTTC.

CDR3 sequence: CASRRQGASWNYGYTF. CDR3 coding DNA: TGTGCCAGTCGCAGACAGGGGGCTTCTTGGAACTATGGCTACACCTTC. The V call is TRBV19, the J call TRBJ1-2; TRBD1 matches at 10 bases. The V segment lost 8 bases and the J segment 2 bases; nucleotides outside the gene matches: 11. This CDR3 has 16 amino acids. Per germline, CDR1 LNHDA and CDR2 SQIVND (reference sequence).

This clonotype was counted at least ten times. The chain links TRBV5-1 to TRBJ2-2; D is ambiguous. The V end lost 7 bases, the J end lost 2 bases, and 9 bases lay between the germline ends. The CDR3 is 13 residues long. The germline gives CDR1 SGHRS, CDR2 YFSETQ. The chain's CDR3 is CASVPENTGELFF. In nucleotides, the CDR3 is TGCGCCAGCGTACCAGAAAACACCGGGGAGCTGTTTTTT.

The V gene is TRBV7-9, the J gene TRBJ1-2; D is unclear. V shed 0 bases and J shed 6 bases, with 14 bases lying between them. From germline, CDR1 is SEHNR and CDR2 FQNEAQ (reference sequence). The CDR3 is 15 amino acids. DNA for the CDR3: TGTGCCAGCAGCTTAGCGGGATTCAGCCAAGATGGCTACACCTTC. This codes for CASSLAGFSQDGYTF.

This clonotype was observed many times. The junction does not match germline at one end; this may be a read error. The CDR3 protein is CASSEHSADFSLF. CDR3 nucleotides: TGTGCCAGCAGTGAACATAGCGCGGACTTCAGCCTCTTC. This sequence joins TRBV2 and TRBJ1-2; D unresolved. From germline, CDR1 is SNHLY and CDR2 FYNNEI. The CDR3 is 13 amino acids.